The table lists the clone carrying this T cell receptor (beta chain) with many counts. Its specificity is not known. The CDR3 length is 14 residues. V lost 7 bases and J lost 6, with 19 bases in between. Germline CDR1 and CDR2: SGHTA and FQGNSA. This record belongs to a study of T cell repertoires in cytomegalovirus infection. Study-wide background: HLA-B-restricted CMV epitopes that are well studied, plus recently identified HLA-C-restricted ones, were used by the study. The public TCR beta signatures pointed to both CMV infection and matching HLA type.

Study conclusions and caveats: The study found HLA-C-restricted CMV-specific TCR beta clonotypes dominating the ex vivo response.

MiXCR was run by TCRdb on the reads, yielding one entry per CDR3 protein. The sample has approximately 310,000 distinct CDR3 sequences, approximately 25% seen once. The sequencing used cultured PBMCs, collected from culture after CMV antigen stimulation. The genes are TRBV7-2 and TRBJ2-7; D might be TRBD1 (5 bases). The clonotype originates from a human donor in good health (CMV status not recorded). Some clones in this sample may be carry-over from other donors' samples. The CDR3 protein is CASMSDPGNSEQYF. DNA for the CDR3: TGTGCCAGCATGTCGGACCCAGGGAACTCCGAGCAGTACTTC.